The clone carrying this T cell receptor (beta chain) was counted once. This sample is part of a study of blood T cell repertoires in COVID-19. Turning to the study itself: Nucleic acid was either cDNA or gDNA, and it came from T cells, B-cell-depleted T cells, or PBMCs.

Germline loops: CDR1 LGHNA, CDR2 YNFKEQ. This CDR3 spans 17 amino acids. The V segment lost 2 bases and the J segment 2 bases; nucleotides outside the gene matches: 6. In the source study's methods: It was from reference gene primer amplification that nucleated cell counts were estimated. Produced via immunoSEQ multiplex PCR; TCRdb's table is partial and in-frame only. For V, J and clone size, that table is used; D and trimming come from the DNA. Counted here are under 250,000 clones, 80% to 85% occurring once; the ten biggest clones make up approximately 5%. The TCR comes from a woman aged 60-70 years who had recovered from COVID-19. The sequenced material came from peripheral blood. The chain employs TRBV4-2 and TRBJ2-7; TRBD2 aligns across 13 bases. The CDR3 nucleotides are TGTGCCAGCAGCCAACGCCCTACTAGCGGGGGGGCCTACGAGCAGTACTTC. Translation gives CASSQRPTSGGAYEQYF.